The present T cell receptor (beta chain) was sequenced within a study of T cell repertoires in ileal Crohn's disease (dated by TCRdb to about 2019). For the wider study: The median duration of disease was approximately eight years, and at the time of surgery approximately 33% of patients were active smokers. Surgery was performed for a complication in all patients, with stricturing disease in roughly 61% and penetrating disease in around 40%. The M0 samples consisted of biopsies taken from the inflamed part of the ileum within the surgical resection specimen. Roughly half of the patients were given postoperative therapy, with around 20 on anti-TNF agents and about a dozen on thiopurines. Running in parallel with the study was a multicentre cohort set up to find predictors of early endoscopic recurrence following ileocolonic resection. Roughly 540 nanograms of biopsy DNA per sample were submitted for commercial TCRB immunosequencing. A prospective multicentre cohort supplied the roughly 57 Crohn's disease patients whose TCR repertoires were analysed. Endoscopic postoperative recurrence was defined by a Rutgeerts score above i0. A total of around 150 mucosal samples from roughly 57 patients were sequenced, with samples obtained at several locations on the surgical specimen and at postoperative endoscopy. The paper's findings and limits, for the study overall: A significantly higher proportion of clonal expansions was observed in active smokers at surgery than in non-smokers (roughly 27% vs 19%, p=0.02). Mucosal CD4 and CD8 T cells were sorted and sequenced only in a subgroup of patients, whose size was not stated. More high-frequency clones were carried by sorted CD8 T cells than by CD4 T cells, suggesting that mucosal expansions were mainly CD8. Endoscopic recurrence was found to be associated with higher high-frequency clone percentages at surgery, and recurrence was observed in all patients with clonality above 26.8% (18/57).

The CDR3 covers 15 residues, taking in both the cysteine and the phenylalanine. Left in the record is the CDR3 DNA by itself, 45 bases read in frame from the first base. CDR1 and CDR2 are drawn from the germline V gene (reference sequence): LNHNV, YYDKDF. The V and J ends are trimmed by 4 bases and 7 bases, leaving 16 bases between them. The time point label on this specimen signifies: inflamed ileum from the surgical specimen. To be eligible, patients had to be adults with ileal or ileocolonic Crohn's disease and an indication for ileocolonic resection. Before DNA extraction, whole ileal mucosal biopsies were kept frozen at -80 degrees C. Genomic DNA was extracted from frozen whole biopsies with a TRizol-based method and quantified on a NanoDrop 2000 spectrophotometer. As for this clone: Its antigen target is currently unknown. Base qualities are not provided; no much larger clone lies one nucleotide away.

The library was produced with the immunoSEQ multiplex PCR assay. CDR3 regions were amplified from genomic DNA by Adaptive Biotechnology using a two-step, amplification bias-controlled multiplex PCR. Primers covering every V and J gene segment were used in the first PCR, while barcodes and Illumina adapters were added in the second PCR. CDR3 libraries were sequenced on an Illumina instrument. Processing in the source paper ran as follows. The analysis used both the pipelines supplied by the vendor and custom analysis of the raw data in R/Bioconductor with R version 3.3.0. Clonality, which ranges from 0 to 1, was calculated as the inverse of the normalised Shannon entropy across all productive clones. High-frequency clones were defined as the share of the repertoire taken up by the top 100 clones, keeping only clones that passed a 95% confidence test. Repertoire diversity was measured with the Simpson index, and overlap between samples was measured with the Morisita-Horn index. What TCRdb holds here is the immuneACCESS table cut down to in-frame rearrangements. Part of the clones is not present; checked against another copy, under half of the missing clones reflect an unresolved V gene, and the others are unexplained. Clone size and V and J calls were adopted from that table, with D and trimming inferred from the DNA. This sample lists some 4,600 clones; less than 80% were detected once. Jointly, the top ten make up roughly 7.4% of the sample.

The receptor was derived from an adult with Crohn's disease. The chain is assembled from TRBV15 and TRBJ2-2; the best D guess is TRBD2, with 6 bases matching. The sequenced sample consisted of ileal tissue. The CDR3 sequence is CATSMGGPLIGELFF. In nucleotides, the sequence is TGTGCCACCAGCATGGGAGGCCCCTTGATCGGGGAGCTGTTTTTT.